The rows below give T cell receptor beta chains drawn from one sample of a study of blood T cells in healthy people across ages. TCRdb analysed the 5' RACE reads with MiXCR anew, one entry per CDR3 protein. The sample records around 970,000 distinct CDR3 sequences, roughly 51% being singletons. Specimen: blood. The origin of the receptors is a woman aged 55-70 years in good health. CDR3s include the opening cysteine and the closing phenylalanine or tryptophan. Fields, in order: J gene, V gene, clone size, D gene, CDR3 DNA, CDR3 protein. A D gene is named only where the DNA matches it firmly. Size is stated for part of the rows, as once, few or many counts, or as a class when the clone is expanded.

J gene: TRBJ2-7; V gene: TRBV7-9; clone size: .; D gene: TRBD1; CDR3 DNA: TGTGCCAGCAGCCCCCCGGGACAGCTCTACGAGCAGTACTTC; CDR3 protein: CASSPPGQLYEQYF
J gene: TRBJ2-6; V gene: TRBV6-2/TRBV6-3; clone size: .; D gene: TRBD1; CDR3 DNA: TGTGCCAGCAGTGGGACAGGTGCCAACGTCCTGACTTTC; CDR3 protein: CASSGTGANVLTF
J gene: TRBJ2-3; V gene: TRBV27; clone size: .; D gene: .; CDR3 DNA: TGTGCCAGCAGGACATCAGCGGATACGCAGTATTTT; CDR3 protein: CASRTSADTQYF
J gene: TRBJ2-5; V gene: TRBV5-8; clone size: .; D gene: .; CDR3 DNA: TGTGCCAGCAGTCGGGCCGTTACAGGTCAAGAGACCCAGTACTTC; CDR3 protein: CASSRAVTGQETQYF
J gene: TRBJ2-2; V gene: TRBV5-1; clone size: few; D gene: .; CDR3 DNA: TGTGCCAGCAGTTTGGGTTCCGGGGAGCTGTTTTTT; CDR3 protein: CASSLGSGELFF
J gene: TRBJ2-3; V gene: TRBV20-1; clone size: .; D gene: TRBD2; CDR3 DNA: TGCAGTGCTAGGGGACTAGTTGCAGCTACGCAGTATTTT; CDR3 protein: CSARGLVAATQYF
J gene: TRBJ2-7; V gene: TRBV3-1; clone size: .; D gene: TRBD2; CDR3 DNA: TGTGCCAGCAGCCCCCAGACTCTAGCGGGAGGGCTCGAGCAGTACTTC; CDR3 protein: CASSPQTLAGGLEQYF
J gene: TRBJ2-7; V gene: TRBV5-1; clone size: few; D gene: TRBD1; CDR3 DNA: TGCGCCAGCAGCTTGGTACCGGGACAGCGAAGCGAGCAGTACTTC; CDR3 protein: CASSLVPGQRSEQYF
J gene: TRBJ2-5; V gene: TRBV28; clone size: .; D gene: .; CDR3 DNA: TGTGCCACCCTTCCCGGGGGAAAGGAAGAGACCCAGTACTTC; CDR3 protein: CATLPGGKEETQYF
J gene: TRBJ2-6; V gene: TRBV7-2; clone size: .; D gene: .; CDR3 DNA: TGTGCCAGCAGCTCGGCCGGAAGCTCTGGGGCCAACGTCCTGACTTTC; CDR3 protein: CASSSAGSSGANVLTF
J gene: TRBJ1-1; V gene: TRBV7-6; clone size: .; D gene: TRBD1; CDR3 DNA: TGTGCCAGCAGCTTAGGCTACAGGGGAACGACTGAAGCTTTCTTT; CDR3 protein: CASSLGYRGTTEAFF
J gene: TRBJ2-4; V gene: TRBV28; clone size: .; D gene: TRBD1; CDR3 DNA: TGTGCCAGCAGTCCAGGGGGTGGGGGCCTAGCCAAAAACATTCAGTACTTC; CDR3 protein: CASSPGGGGLAKNIQYF
J gene: TRBJ2-4; V gene: TRBV12-3/TRBV12-4; clone size: .; D gene: .; CDR3 DNA: TGTGCCAGCAGTCCCTCCAACTCGGAGCAGTACTTC; CDR3 protein: CASSPSNSEQYF
J gene: TRBJ2-7; V gene: TRBV6-2/TRBV6-3; clone size: few; D gene: TRBD1; CDR3 DNA: TGTGCCAGCAGTACCCATCGGACAGGAAGCGAGCAGTACTTC; CDR3 protein: CASSTHRTGSEQYF
J gene: TRBJ2-7; V gene: TRBV21-1; clone size: .; D gene: .; CDR3 DNA: TGTGCCAGCAGCAAAGGGGGCGGGTATCCCTACGAGCAGTACTTC; CDR3 protein: CASSKGGGYPYEQYF
J gene: TRBJ2-1; V gene: TRBV4-1; clone size: few; D gene: .; CDR3 DNA: TGCGCCAGCAGCCAGATCGGTAATGAGCAGTTCTTC; CDR3 protein: CASSQIGNEQFF
J gene: TRBJ2-7; V gene: TRBV28; clone size: .; D gene: TRBD2; CDR3 DNA: TGTGCCAGCAGTTACCCTGGACTAGCGGGAGGGGGTTACGAGCAGTACTTC; CDR3 protein: CASSYPGLAGGGYEQYF
J gene: TRBJ1-5; V gene: TRBV7-9; clone size: .; D gene: .; CDR3 DNA: TGTGCCAGCAGCTTATCGGGGGCTGGGGATCAGCCCCAGCATTTT; CDR3 protein: CASSLSGAGDQPQHF
J gene: TRBJ1-6; V gene: TRBV20-1; clone size: few; D gene: .; CDR3 DNA: TGCAGTGCTAGTGCGGGTGAAGATTATTCACCCCTCCACTTT; CDR3 protein: CSASAGEDYSPLHF
J gene: TRBJ2-3; V gene: TRBV27; clone size: .; D gene: TRBD2; CDR3 DNA: TGTGCCAGCAGCCTTAGCGGGAGCCCGCTAATTTGGGATACGCAGTATTTT; CDR3 protein: CASSLSGSPLIWDTQYF
J gene: TRBJ1-2; V gene: TRBV7-2; clone size: many; D gene: .; CDR3 DNA: TGTGCCAGCAGCTTGGCGACTCCCAACTATGGCTACACCTTC; CDR3 protein: CASSLATPNYGYTF
J gene: TRBJ2-3; V gene: TRBV6-1; clone size: .; D gene: TRBD2; CDR3 DNA: TGTGCCAGCAGTGAAAGGCTAGCGGGCAGCACAGATACGCAGTATTTT; CDR3 protein: CASSERLAGSTDTQYF
J gene: TRBJ1-1; V gene: TRBV20-1; clone size: .; D gene: .; CDR3 DNA: TGCAGTGCTAGAGATCGTGGGGGCACAGGGAATGAAGCTTTCTTT; CDR3 protein: CSARDRGGTGNEAFF
J gene: TRBJ2-5; V gene: TRBV7-2; clone size: .; D gene: TRBD2; CDR3 DNA: TGTGCCAGCAGCTTAGGACTAGCGGGAGGAGAGACCCAGTACTTC; CDR3 protein: CASSLGLAGGETQYF
J gene: TRBJ2-7; V gene: TRBV20-1; clone size: few; D gene: TRBD2; CDR3 DNA: TGCAGTGCTAGAGAAGGACGGACTAGCGTTTTCTTCGAGCAGTACTTC; CDR3 protein: CSAREGRTSVFFEQYF
J gene: TRBJ2-7; V gene: TRBV27; clone size: .; D gene: TRBD2; CDR3 DNA: TGTGCCAGCAGCGGACGAGCGGGACTCTACGAGCAGTACTTC; CDR3 protein: CASSGRAGLYEQYF
J gene: TRBJ1-1; V gene: TRBV4-1; clone size: .; D gene: .; CDR3 DNA: TGCGCCAGCAGGGAACAATTAAACACTGAAGCTTTCTTT; CDR3 protein: CASREQLNTEAFF
J gene: TRBJ2-4; V gene: TRBV25-1; clone size: .; D gene: .; CDR3 DNA: TGTGCCAGCAGTGAGTCAGGGATATCAGCCAAAAACATTCAGTACTTC; CDR3 protein: CASSESGISAKNIQYF
J gene: TRBJ2-3; V gene: TRBV4-1; clone size: .; D gene: .; CDR3 DNA: TGCGCCAGCAGCCTCGACCGGGTAACGAGAGAGATCGGAGATACGCAGTATTTT; CDR3 protein: CASSLDRVTREIGDTQYF
J gene: TRBJ1-4; V gene: TRBV28; clone size: .; D gene: TRBD1; CDR3 DNA: TGTGCCAGCAGCAGACAGGGAATTAATGAAAAACTGTTTTTT; CDR3 protein: CASSRQGINEKLFF